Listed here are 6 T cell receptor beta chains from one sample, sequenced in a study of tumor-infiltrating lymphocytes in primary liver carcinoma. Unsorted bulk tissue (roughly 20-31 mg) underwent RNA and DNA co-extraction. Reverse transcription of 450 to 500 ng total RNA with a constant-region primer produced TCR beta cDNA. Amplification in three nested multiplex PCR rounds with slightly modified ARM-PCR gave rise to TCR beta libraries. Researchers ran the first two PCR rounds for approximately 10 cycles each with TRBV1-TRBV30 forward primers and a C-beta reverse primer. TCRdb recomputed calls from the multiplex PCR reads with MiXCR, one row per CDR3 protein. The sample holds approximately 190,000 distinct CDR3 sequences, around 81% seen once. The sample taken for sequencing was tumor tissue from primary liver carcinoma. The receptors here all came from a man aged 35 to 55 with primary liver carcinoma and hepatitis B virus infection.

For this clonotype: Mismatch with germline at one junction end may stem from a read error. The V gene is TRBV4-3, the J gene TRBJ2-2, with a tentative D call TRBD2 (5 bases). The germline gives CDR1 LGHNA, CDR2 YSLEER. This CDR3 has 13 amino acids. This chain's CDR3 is CASSQDWYGKLFF. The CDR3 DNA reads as TGCGCCAGCAGCCAAGATTGGTACGGGAAGCTATTTTTT.

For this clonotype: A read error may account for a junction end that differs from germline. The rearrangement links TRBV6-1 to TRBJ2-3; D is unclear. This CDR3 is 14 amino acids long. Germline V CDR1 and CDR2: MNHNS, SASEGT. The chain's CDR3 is CANSEGLGSDTQYF. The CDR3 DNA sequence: TGTGCCAACAGTGAAGGGCTAGGGTCAGATACGCAGTATTTT.

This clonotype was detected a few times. The CDR3 DNA is TGCGCCAGCAGCCAAGGCGAGTACTTGGAGACCCAGTACTTC. Its protein product is CASSQGEYLETQYF. The chain couples TRBV4-3 to TRBJ2-5, with D unclear. This CDR3 is 14 amino acids long. Germline CDR1 is LGHNA and CDR2 is YSLEER. Trimming removed 1 base from V and 5 bases from J, with 11 bases in between.

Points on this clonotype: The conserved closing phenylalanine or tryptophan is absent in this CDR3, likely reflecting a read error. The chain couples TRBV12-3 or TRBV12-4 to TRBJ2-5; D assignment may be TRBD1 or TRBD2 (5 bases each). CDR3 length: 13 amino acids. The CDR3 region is CASSRNGTETQYL. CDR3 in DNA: TGTGCAAGCAGCCGAAACGGGACAGAGACCCAGTACTTA.

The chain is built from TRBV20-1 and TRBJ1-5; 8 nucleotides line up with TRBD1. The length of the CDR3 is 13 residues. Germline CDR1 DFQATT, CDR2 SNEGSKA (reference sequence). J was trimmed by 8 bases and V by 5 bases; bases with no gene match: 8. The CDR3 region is CSAERQGSEPQHF. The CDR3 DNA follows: TGCAGTGCTGAGAGACAGGGGAGTGAGCCCCAGCATTTT.

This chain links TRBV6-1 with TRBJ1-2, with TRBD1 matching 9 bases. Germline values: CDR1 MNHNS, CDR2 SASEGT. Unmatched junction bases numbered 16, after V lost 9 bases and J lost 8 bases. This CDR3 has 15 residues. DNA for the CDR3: TGTGCCAGTATAGTTACCGGGACAGGGTCTGACGGCTACACCTTC. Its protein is CASIVTGTGSDGYTF.